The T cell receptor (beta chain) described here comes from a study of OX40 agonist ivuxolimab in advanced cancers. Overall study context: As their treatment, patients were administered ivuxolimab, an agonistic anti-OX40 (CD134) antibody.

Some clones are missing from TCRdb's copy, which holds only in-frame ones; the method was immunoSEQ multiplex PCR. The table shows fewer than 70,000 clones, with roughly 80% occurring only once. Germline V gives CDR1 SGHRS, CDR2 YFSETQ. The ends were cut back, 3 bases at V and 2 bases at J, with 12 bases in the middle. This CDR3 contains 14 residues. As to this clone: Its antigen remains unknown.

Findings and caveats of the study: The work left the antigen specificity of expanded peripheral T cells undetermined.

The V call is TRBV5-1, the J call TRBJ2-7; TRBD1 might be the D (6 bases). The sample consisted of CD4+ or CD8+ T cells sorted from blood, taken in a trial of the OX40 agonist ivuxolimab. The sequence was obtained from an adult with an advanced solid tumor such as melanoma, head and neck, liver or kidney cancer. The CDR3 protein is CASSYRDTAYEQYF. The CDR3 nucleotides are TGCGCCAGCAGCTATCGGGACACCGCCTACGAGCAGTACTTC.